Listed below are T cell receptor beta chains from one sample, sequenced in a study of vaccination and CD4 T cells after COVID-19. These TCRs' antigens remain unknown. MiXCR, applied by TCRdb to the PCR reads, yields one record per CDR3 protein. The sample shows 15,000 to 20,000 distinct CDR3 sequences, approximately 45% of them seen only once. The sample was CD4+ T cells from blood, cultured in vitro, taken after SARS-CoV-2 vaccination. These TCRs come from a human donor who had recovered from COVID-19. CDR3s include the opening cysteine and the closing phenylalanine or tryptophan.

len	v_gene	j_gene	CDR3aa
18	TRBV20-1	TRBJ2-6	CSAPHGGRTDPGANVLTF
13	TRBV18	TRBJ2-7	CASSPGGPYEQYF
14	TRBV7-3	TRBJ2-2	CASSLATNTGELFF
13	TRBV20-1	TRBJ2-5	CSATTGRGETQYF
13	TRBV11-3	TRBJ2-2	CASSQTNTGELFF
17	TRBV20-1	TRBJ1-2	CSARVGNWDYRNYGYTF
17	TRBV7-9	TRBJ2-3	CASSLAVAGEKSDTQYF
18	TRBV4-1	TRBJ2-3	CASSQGYKPRPRTDTQYF
12	TRBV20-1	TRBJ2-7	CSGPGLVYEQYF
15	TRBV18	TRBJ2-3	CASSRGLAGTDTQYF
15	TRBV20-1	TRBJ2-3	CSVDDRDRGTDTQYF
10	TRBV20-1	TRBJ2-1	CSARDNEQFF
18	TRBV7-9	TRBJ2-3	CASSSDLSWTSGTDTQYF
13	TRBV6-1	TRBJ2-3	CASIGGSGYTQYF
16	TRBV5-4	TRBJ2-2	CASSPMGQVSTGELFF
13	TRBV10-3	TRBJ1-1	CATGDRGNTEAFF
17	TRBV7-9	TRBJ2-4	CASSSITRTDAKNIQYF
15	TRBV2	TRBJ1-5	CASSIRTGGLWPQHF
14	TRBV20-1	TRBJ2-3	CSARNLAGIVTQYF
15	TRBV6-2/TRBV6-3	TRBJ2-3	CASRLAGGHTDTQYF
12	TRBV10-3	TRBJ2-3	CAISEGTDTQYF
18	TRBV15	TRBJ2-5	CATSRDRTPQGSRETQYF
15	TRBV4-2	TRBJ2-5	CASSPTSGRQETQYF
9	TRBV21-1	TRBJ2-1	CASSTGGFF
14	TRBV6-1	TRBJ2-1	CASSSGSVGNEQFF
15	TRBV25-1	TRBJ1-1	CASSKTTGPNTEAFF
17	TRBV7-2	TRBJ2-5	CASSFSSPLGVGETQYF
17	TRBV6-2/TRBV6-3	TRBJ1-2	CASSYSPPRRQPYGYTF
16	TRBV7-6	TRBJ2-5	CASSIGGGGRAETQYF
16	TRBV20-1	TRBJ2-3	CSAGGTSGPPTDTQYF
14	TRBV2	TRBJ2-7	CASSEDTGRGEQYF
15	TRBV6-4	TRBJ2-6	CASSDTSSGANVLTF
14	TRBV28	TRBJ2-1	CASSTSPTYNEQFF
12	TRBV7-2	TRBJ1-5	CASGRQDQPQHF
14	TRBV18	TRBJ2-2	CASSLTTNTGELFF
18	TRBV28	TRBJ1-6	CASMVGYQGGTYNSPLHF
15	TRBV10-2	TRBJ2-1	CASSEQDRTYNEQFF
14	TRBV30	TRBJ2-7	CAWSVLREEGEQYF
14	TRBV7-2	TRBJ1-2	CASSQGQGDYGYTF
23	TRBV6-5	TRBJ1-1	CASSYSTFSNRVWEPSMEAEAFF
16	TRBV7-3	TRBJ2-3	CASSLGLAGSTDTQYF
13	TRBV20-1	TRBJ2-1	CSAEALRAGEQFF
15	TRBV6-2/TRBV6-3	TRBJ2-3	CASSDRADGTDTQYF
15	TRBV15	TRBJ2-1	CATSRDYAAGNEQFF
18	TRBV21-1	TRBJ2-5	CAAPRGNCGRCPRGTQYF
17	TRBV4-1	TRBJ2-1	CASSPPPGGSSYNEQFF
13	TRBV28	TRBJ1-5	CASGLGDIWPQHF
16	TRBV19	TRBJ2-1	CASKWSGRTGSNEQFF
12	TRBV19	TRBJ2-7	CASSIPRGEQYF
15	TRBV30	TRBJ2-7	CAFRTGTGVTYEQYF
15	TRBV7-8	TRBJ2-5	CASSLEAGARETQYF
15	TRBV5-1	TRBJ2-5	CASSPGTSSQETQYF
14	TRBV7-6	TRBJ2-7	CASSSGQGFDEQYF
16	TRBV7-2	NA	CASSLVAGENRGTQYF
18	TRBV19	TRBJ1-1	CASSRTNRGSPLNTEAFF